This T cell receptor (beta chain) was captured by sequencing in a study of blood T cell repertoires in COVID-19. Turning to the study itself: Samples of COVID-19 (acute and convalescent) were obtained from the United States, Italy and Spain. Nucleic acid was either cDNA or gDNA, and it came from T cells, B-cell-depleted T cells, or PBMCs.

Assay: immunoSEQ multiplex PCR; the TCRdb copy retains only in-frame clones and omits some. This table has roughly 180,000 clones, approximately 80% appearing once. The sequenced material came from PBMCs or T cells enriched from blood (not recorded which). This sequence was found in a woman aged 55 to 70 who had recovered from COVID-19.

The CDR3 coding sequence is TGTGCCAGCCACCGAAAGACAGGGTCTCTCACTGAAGCTTTCTTT. Protein product: CASHRKTGSLTEAFF. The J gene is TRBJ1-1, the V gene TRBV6-5, with 7 bases fitting TRBD1. This CDR3 is 15 amino acids long. V shed 8 bases, J shed 4 bases, and the junction held 13 bases outside the gene matches. Germline V lookup: CDR1 MNHEY, CDR2 SVGAGI.